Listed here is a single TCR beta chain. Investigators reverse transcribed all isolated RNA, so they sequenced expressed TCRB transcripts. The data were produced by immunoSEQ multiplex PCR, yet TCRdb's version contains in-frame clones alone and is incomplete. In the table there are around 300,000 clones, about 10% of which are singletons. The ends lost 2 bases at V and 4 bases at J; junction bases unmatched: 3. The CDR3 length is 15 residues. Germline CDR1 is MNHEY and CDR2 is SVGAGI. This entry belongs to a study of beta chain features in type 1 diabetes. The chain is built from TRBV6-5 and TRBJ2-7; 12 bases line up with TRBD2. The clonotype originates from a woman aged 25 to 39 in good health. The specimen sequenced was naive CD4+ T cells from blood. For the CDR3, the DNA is TGTGCCAGCAGTTACGAGACTAGCGGGGGATACGAGCAGTACTTC. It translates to CASSYETSGGYEQYF.